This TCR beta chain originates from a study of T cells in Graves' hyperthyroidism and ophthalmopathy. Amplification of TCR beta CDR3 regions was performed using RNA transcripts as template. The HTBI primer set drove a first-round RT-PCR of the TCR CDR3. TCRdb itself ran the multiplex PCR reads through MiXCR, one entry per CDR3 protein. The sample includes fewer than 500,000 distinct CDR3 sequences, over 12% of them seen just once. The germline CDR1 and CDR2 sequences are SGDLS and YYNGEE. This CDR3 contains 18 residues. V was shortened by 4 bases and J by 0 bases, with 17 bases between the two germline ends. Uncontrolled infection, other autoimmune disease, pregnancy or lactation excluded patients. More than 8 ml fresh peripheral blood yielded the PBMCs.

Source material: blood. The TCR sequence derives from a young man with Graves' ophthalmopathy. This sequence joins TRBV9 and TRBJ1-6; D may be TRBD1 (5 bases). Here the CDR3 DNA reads TGTGCCAGCAGCCCACGTACGGGAGGGGACTCCTATAATTCACCCCTCCACTTT. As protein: CASSPRTGGDSYNSPLHF.